The 17 T cell receptor beta chains given below trace back to one sample, sequenced in a study of response to subunit inactivated influenza vaccine. MiXCR, applied by TCRdb to the RT-PCR reads, yields one record per CDR3 protein. Among 710,000 or so distinct CDR3 sequences listed, approximately 14% were seen once. The material sequenced was PBMCs from blood, taken 11 to 12 days after vaccination. The source of these receptors is a man in his fifties or sixties who received an inactivated influenza vaccine.

This sequence joins TRBV2 and TRBJ1-1, with TRBD1 matching 7 bases. The germline gives CDR1 SNHLY, CDR2 FYNNEI. The CDR3 runs 11 residues. V gave up 7 bases and J gave up 10 bases; unmatched junction bases: 6. The CDR3 DNA sequence: TGTGCCAGCACCTTTGACAGGGTAGCTTTCTTT. It is translated as CASTFDRVAFF. The complete variable domain, with remaining parts taken from reference TRBV2 and TRBJ1-1, reads EPEVTQTPSHQVTQMGQEVILRCVPISNHLYFYWYRQILGQKVEFLVSFYNNEISEKSEIFDDQFSVERPDGSNFTLKIRSTKLEDSAMYFCASTFDRVAFFGQGTRLTVV.

CDR3: CASSQGVSEQFF. Written as DNA, the CDR3 is TGTGCCAGCAGCCAAGGTGTTTCTGAGCAGTTCTTC. V gene TRBV14 combines with J gene TRBJ2-1, with D hard to call. The CDR3 is 12 amino acids. Trimming took off 1 base at V and 9 bases at J, with 7 bases between the two ends. Germline-derived CDR1 and CDR2 are SGHDN and FVKESK.

The V gene is TRBV6-1, the J gene TRBJ2-1, with 12 bases matching TRBD2. V was clipped by 5 bases and J by 7 bases; unmatched bases: 9. This CDR3 is 16 amino acids long. The germline CDR1 and CDR2 sequences are MNHNS and SASEGT. The CDR3 DNA is TGTGCCAGCAGTCGGACGGGACTAGCGGGCCGAAATGAGCAGTTCTTC. It is translated as CASSRTGLAGRNEQFF.

This clonotype was seen only a few times. The V and J genes are TRBV6-1 and TRBJ2-7; D remains ambiguous. Germline CDR1 and CDR2: MNHNS and SASEGT. The CDR3 sequence is 18 residues long. The V gene lost 6 bases and the J gene lost 0 bases, with 24 bases spanning the gap. This CDR3 reads CASSHLGIYPSSSYEQYF. The DNA for the CDR3 is TGTGCCAGCAGCCACCTAGGAATCTATCCTTCTAGCTCCTACGAGCAGTACTTC.

This chain links TRBV7-3 with TRBJ2-1, with 13 bases fitting TRBD2. This CDR3 comprises 15 residues. V lost 5 bases, J lost 10 bases, and 8 bases stayed unmatched. Looked up from germline, CDR1 is SGHTA and CDR2 is FQGTGA. The CDR3 spells CASSKGLAGPQEQFF. DNA of the CDR3: TGTGCCAGCAGCAAGGGACTAGCGGGACCCCAGGAGCAGTTCTTC.

The V call is TRBV6-2 or TRBV6-3, the J call TRBJ2-1, with 9 bases lining up with TRBD1. This CDR3 is built from 20 residues. Germline lookup yields CDR1 MNHEY and CDR2 SVGEGT. J was trimmed by 3 bases and V by 4 bases; bases with no gene match: 19. DNA of the CDR3: TGTGCCAGCAGTTCCCTCCGGACAGGGGTTAGATTGTCCTTCTACAATGAGCAGTTCTTC. Amino acids: CASSSLRTGVRLSFYNEQFF.

The rearrangement joins TRBV18 to TRBJ2-7, with 7 bases identical to TRBD1. J lost 7 bases, V lost 4 bases, and 7 bases had no gene match. The CDR3 has 13 amino acids. The germline V gene encodes CDR1 KGHSH and CDR2 LQKENI. The CDR3 region is CASSRYTGDEQYF. CDR3 bases: TGTGCCAGCTCACGGTATACAGGGGATGAGCAGTACTTC.

There are many counts of this clonotype. The rearrangement uses TRBV28 and TRBJ1-1; D is perhaps TRBD1 (6 bases). The CDR3 spans 14 residues. Between the trimmed V and J ends, which lost 2 bases and 4 bases, there was a span of 11 bases. Germline V lookup: CDR1 MDHEN, CDR2 SYDVKM. The DNA for the CDR3 is TGTGCCAGCAGTTTAGGGGGGGCGGGCACTGAAGCTTTCTTT. It is translated as CASSLGGAGTEAFF.

The gene calls are TRBV12-3 or TRBV12-4 and TRBJ2-3; 7 bases match TRBD2. This CDR3 comprises 15 residues. Trimming at V came to 1 base and at J to 2 bases, leaving 3 bases not matched to a gene. CDR3 sequence: CASSLGRGNTDTQYF. The CDR3, as DNA: TGTGCCAGCAGTTTAGGGCGGGGGAACACAGATACGCAGTATTTT.

Many counts were recorded for this clonotype. This chain's CDR3 is CSVEDLRFVETQYF. CDR3 DNA sequence: TGCAGCGTTGAAGATCTCCGTTTTGTGGAGACCCAGTACTTC. J is TRBJ2-5 and V is TRBV29-1; D remains unclear. Looked up from germline, CDR1 is SQVTM and CDR2 is ANQGSEA. The CDR3 loop spans 14 amino acids. V lost 0 bases, J lost 5 bases, and 13 bases lay in between. The complete variable domain, with remaining parts taken from reference TRBV29-1 and TRBJ2-5, reads SAVISQKPSRDICQRGTSLTIQCQVDSQVTMMFWYRQQPGQSLTLIATANQGSEATYESGFVIDKFPISRPNLTFSTLTVSNMSPEDSSIYLCSVEDLRFVETQYFGPGTRLLVL.

This clonotype was detected a few times. V gene TRBV5-6 combines with J gene TRBJ2-2; 10 positions match TRBD1. Germline CDR1 reads SGHDT; CDR2 reads YYEEEE. The CDR3 loop spans 15 amino acids. The trim removed 4 bases at V and 3 bases at J, leaving 3 bases unmatched. The CDR3 DNA reads as TGTGCCAGCAGCGGGGGGACAGGGGACACCGGGGAGCTGTTTTTT. Translating it yields CASSGGTGDTGELFF.

This rearrangement joins TRBV9 to TRBJ2-2; a possible D gene is TRBD1 (6 bases). The V end was cut by 3 bases, the J end by 6 bases, with 18 bases between. The CDR3 extends over 16 amino acids. CDR1 is SGDLS and CDR2 is YYNGEE in the germline V gene. CDR3 loop: CASSAVGAYRPGELFF. CDR3 coding DNA: TGTGCCAGCAGCGCGGTGGGGGCGTACCGGCCCGGGGAGCTGTTTTTT.

This clonotype was seen only a few times. The rearrangement uses TRBV25-1 and TRBJ1-3; 7 bases map to TRBD1. Germline trimming cut 5 bases from V and 4 bases from J; bases unmatched to any gene: 8. The germline CDR1 and CDR2 sequences are MGHDK and SYGVNS. The CDR3 spans 15 residues. The CDR3 bases are TGTGCCAGCAGTAAAACAGGGGCTTTAGGAAACACCATATATTTT. As protein: CASSKTGALGNTIYF.

This clonotype was counted many times. In nucleotides, the CDR3 is TGTGCCAGCAGTCCACGGCAGGCGAACACCGGGGAGCTGTTTTTT. This encodes CASSPRQANTGELFF. This chain connects TRBV7-2 to TRBJ2-2, with D unresolved. CDR1 and CDR2 from the germline V gene are SGHTA and FQGNSA. With 6 bases removed from V and 0 bases from J, the gap between germline ends came to 11 bases. CDR3 length equals 15 residues. The full variable domain, its missing parts supplied by reference TRBV7-2 and TRBJ2-2, is GAGVSQSPSNKVTEKGKDVELRCDPISGHTALYWYRQSLGQGLEFLIYFQGNSAPDKSGLPSDRFSAERTGGSVSTLTIQRTQQEDSAVYLCASSPRQANTGELFFGEGSRLTVL.

The chain recombines TRBV3-1 with TRBJ2-2, with D perhaps TRBD2 (6 bases). This CDR3 region has 16 residues. The germline CDR1 and CDR2 sequences are LGHDT and YNNKEL (reference sequence). V was cut by 5 bases and J by 0 bases, with 13 bases left in between. The CDR3 DNA sequence: TGTGCCAGCAGCTTACCCCGACTAGCGAACACCGGGGAGCTGTTTTTT. Protein sequence: CASSLPRLANTGELFF.

V usage is TRBV9 and J usage is TRBJ2-7, with unresolved D. V was shortened by 3 bases and J by 4 bases, with 5 bases between the two germline ends. This CDR3 is 11 amino acids long. Germline CDR1 and CDR2: SGDLS and YYNGEE. The DNA of the CDR3 is TGTGCCAGCAGCGATGAGTACGAGCAGTACTTC. Translated, it gives CASSDEYEQYF.

The table lists this clonotype with many counts. V is TRBV10-3 and J is TRBJ2-5; 8 bases fit TRBD1. There are 15 residues in the CDR3. The junction had 14 bases not matched to a gene; V was cut back by 10 bases and J by 4 bases. Per the germline V gene, CDR1 is ENHRY and CDR2 is SYGVKD. In DNA form, the CDR3 reads TGTGCCACCACACATGGACAGGGACGCGGAGAGACCCAGTACTTC. It yields the protein CATTHGQGRGETQYF.